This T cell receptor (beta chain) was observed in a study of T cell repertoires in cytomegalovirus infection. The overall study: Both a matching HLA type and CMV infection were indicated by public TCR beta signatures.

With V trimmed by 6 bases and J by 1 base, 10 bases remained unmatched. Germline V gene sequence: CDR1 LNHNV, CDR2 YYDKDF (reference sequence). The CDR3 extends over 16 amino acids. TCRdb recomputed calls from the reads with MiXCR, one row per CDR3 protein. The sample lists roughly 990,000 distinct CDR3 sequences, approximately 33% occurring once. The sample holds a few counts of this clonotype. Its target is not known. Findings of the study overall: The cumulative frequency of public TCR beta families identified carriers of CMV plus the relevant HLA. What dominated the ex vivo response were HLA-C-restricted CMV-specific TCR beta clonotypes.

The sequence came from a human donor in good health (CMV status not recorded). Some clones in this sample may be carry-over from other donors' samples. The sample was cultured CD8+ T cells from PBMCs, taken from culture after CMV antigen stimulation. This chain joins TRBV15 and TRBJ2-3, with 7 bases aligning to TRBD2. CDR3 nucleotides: TGTGCCACCAGTTCACCGGGACTAACCCGCACAGATACGCAGTATTTT. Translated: CATSSPGLTRTDTQYF.